The table lists the clone carrying this T cell receptor beta chain with many counts. Its antigen remains unknown. The data stem from a study of HIV-infected children after antiretroviral therapy interruption. Study context: Children's median ages were around 9.1 years and 8 years by group.

V trimming: 2 bases; J trimming: 6 bases; junction bases outside the gene matches: 4. Germline V gene data show CDR1 as MDHEN and CDR2 as SYDVKM. CDR3 length equals 14 residues. RNA-based 3' RACE libraries used unique molecular identifiers. TCRdb re-analysed the 3' RACE reads in MiXCR, keeping a single row per CDR3 protein. The sample contains about 83,000 distinct CDR3 sequences, roughly 6.7% of which appear only once. Treatment defined: PENTA 11 planned treatment interruption arm or continuous ART arm. Study-wide results and caveats: The CD45RA+ naive sort may contain some EMRA or stem memory cells.

The genes are TRBV28 and TRBJ2-5, with 9 bases fitting TRBD1. The source material was CD45RA+ CD4+ T cells from PBMCs, pooled from several time points, sampled from a donor given antiretroviral therapy, either interrupted or continuous. Sample subset: naive CD4+ CD45RA+ CD45RO- T cells. The receptor comes from a pool of human donors with HIV. The CDR3 loop reads CASSLNYRGQTQYF. CDR3 in DNA: TGTGCCAGCAGTTTAAATTACAGGGGGCAGACCCAGTACTTC.